The rows below give T cell receptor beta chains drawn from one sample of a study of CD8+ T cells in alopecia areata. Generated by immunoSEQ multiplex PCR, the TCRdb table keeps only in-frame clones and is missing some. The sample lists about 140,000 clones; 51% were seen once. Sample: CD4+ T cells sorted from blood, taken at week 0. These receptor sequences come from a human donor with alopecia areata. Both conserved end residues are part of each CDR3. The D gene is left open where the match is weak. The size field is filled for only some rows; it gives once, few, many or a size class.

len,v_gene,abundance,d_gene,j_gene,CDR3aa,CDR3nt
13,TRBV29-1,few,-,TRBJ2-7,CSVAVSPEREQYF,TGCAGCGTTGCGGTGTCTCCGGAGCGCGAGCAGTACTTC
19,TRBV4-1,-,TRBD2,TRBJ2-3,CASSQLAGEASRLTDTQYF,TGCGCCAGCAGCCAACTAGCGGGAGAAGCTTCTCGACTTACAGATACGCAGTATTTT
11,TRBV18,-,-,TRBJ1-1,CASSPGTQAFF,TGTGCCAGCTCACCAGGGACCCAAGCTTTCTTT
15,TRBV29-1,-,-,TRBJ2-2,CSVSTFGVGGGELFF,TGCAGCGTTAGTACATTCGGGGTTGGAGGCGGGGAGCTGTTTTTT
14,TRBV7-2,-,-,TRBJ1-1,CASSLGTQNTEAFF,TGTGCCAGCAGCTTGGGGACCCAGAACACTGAAGCTTTCTTT
15,TRBV5-4,few,-,TRBJ2-3,CASSLLGRGTDTQYF,TGTGCCAGCAGCTTGTTGGGGCGAGGGACAGATACGCAGTATTTT
13,TRBV27,-,TRBD2,TRBJ2-5,CASSPSGLGTQYF,TGTGCCAGCAGTCCTAGCGGCCTGGGGACCCAGTACTTC
16,TRBV14,-,TRBD2,TRBJ2-4,CASSRTPIAGGNIQYF,TGTGCCAGCAGCCGAACCCCAATAGCGGGAGGTAACATTCAGTACTTC
18,TRBV30,-,TRBD1,TRBJ2-6,CAWSVSGTGGSGANVLTF,TGTGCCTGGAGTGTATCCGGGACAGGGGGCTCTGGGGCCAACGTCCTGACTTTC
14,TRBV5-4,-,TRBD1,TRBJ1-4,CASSAGTGERKLFF,TGTGCCAGCAGCGCTGGGACAGGGGAAAGAAAACTGTTTTTT
13,TRBV2,-,-,TRBJ2-7,CASTSANRLKQYF,TGTGCCAGCACCAGCGCGAACCGCTTGAAGCAGTACTTC
14,TRBV30,few,TRBD2,TRBJ2-3,CAWGLAGKTDTQYF,TGTGCCTGGGGACTAGCGGGAAAAACAGATACGCAGTATTTT
16,TRBV5-1,-,TRBD1,TRBJ1-1,CASSLADRGMNTEAFF,TGCGCCAGCAGCTTGGCCGACAGGGGGATGAACACTGAAGCTTTCTTT
16,TRBV7-2,-,-,TRBJ1-5,CASSLTSGRATQPQHF,TGTGCCAGCAGCCTTACGTCAGGAAGAGCGACTCAGCCCCAGCATTTT
11,TRBV30,-,TRBD1,TRBJ1-2,CAWSEDRAATF,TGTGCCTGGAGCGAGGACAGGGCGGCCACCTTC
13,TRBV5-1,-,-,TRBJ2-7,CASATGSTYEQYF,TGCGCCAGCGCCACCGGGTCAACCTACGAGCAGTACTTC
14,TRBV5-1,-,-,TRBJ2-6,CASGPGSGANVLTF,TGCGCCAGCGGGCCCGGCTCTGGGGCCAACGTCCTGACTTTC
16,TRBV4-3,-,-,TRBJ2-5,CASSQDLAIGGETQYF,TGCGCCAGCAGCCAAGATCTAGCTATAGGGGGAGAGACCCAGTACTTC
14,TRBV14,-,-,TRBJ2-7,CASSDGGQPYEQYF,TGTGCCAGCAGCGACGGGGGGCAACCCTACGAGCAGTACTTC
16,TRBV4-2,-,TRBD2,TRBJ2-1,CASSQDGTSGSDEQFF,TGTGCCAGCAGCCAAGACGGGACTAGCGGTTCTGATGAGCAGTTCTTC
15,TRBV29-1,few,TRBD2,TRBJ2-7,CSVERGQRGFYEQYF,TGCAGCGTTGAACGGGGCCAGCGGGGGTTCTACGAGCAGTACTTC
15,TRBV29-1,few,-,TRBJ2-7,CSVALSGPPSYEQYF,TGCAGCGTTGCGTTGTCAGGGCCGCCCTCCTACGAGCAGTACTTC
15,TRBV19,-,-,TRBJ2-7,CASSIGTGAVEEQYF,TGTGCCAGTAGTATAGGGACCGGGGCGGTAGAGGAGCAGTACTTC
14,TRBV29-1,few,TRBD1,TRBJ1-4,CSVSTGTGGEKLFF,TGCAGCGTTTCCACCGGGACAGGTGGTGAAAAACTGTTTTTT
12,TRBV29-1,few,-,TRBJ2-1,CSVSPQYNEQFF,TGCAGCGTTTCTCCCCAATACAATGAGCAGTTCTTC
12,TRBV7-9,-,TRBD2,TRBJ2-1,CASSFSGTEQFF,TGTGCCAGCAGCTTTAGCGGGACTGAGCAGTTCTTC
15,TRBV29-1,few,-,TRBJ2-1,CSVEDPRGEGDEQFF,TGCAGCGTTGAAGATCCCCGGGGGGAGGGGGATGAGCAGTTCTTC
12,TRBV6-1,-,-,TRBJ1-2,CASSADGYGYTF,TGTGCCAGCAGTGCTGACGGATATGGCTACACCTTC
10,TRBV30,-,-,TRBJ1-2,CAWSNYGYTF,TGTGCCTGGAGTAACTATGGCTACACCTTC
16,TRBV5-1,few,-,TRBJ2-7,CASSLGTAESSYEQYF,TGCGCCAGCAGCTTGGGGACAGCGGAAAGCTCCTACGAGCAGTACTTC
13,TRBV29-1,-,-,TRBJ2-4,CSVFRRERNIQYF,TGCAGCGTTTTCCGGAGGGAGCGGAACATTCAGTACTTC
17,TRBV27,few,-,TRBJ1-1,CASSLLINRDSGTEAFF,TGTGCCAGCAGCTTACTCATCAACAGGGACTCGGGGACTGAAGCTTTCTTT
14,TRBV9,-,-,TRBJ1-2,CASSSSGGEYGYTF,TGTGCCAGCAGCTCCTCCGGGGGCGAATATGGCTACACCTTC
16,TRBV28,-,-,TRBJ2-2,CASSRRRGTGTGELFF,TGTGCCAGCAGCCGACGTAGGGGGACGGGCACCGGGGAGCTGTTTTTT
13,TRBV29-1,-,-,TRBJ1-1,CSAERTANTEAFF,TGCAGCGCGGAGAGGACGGCGAACACTGAAGCTTTCTTT
15,TRBV9,few,-,TRBJ2-5,CASSIGLAERETQYF,TGTGCCAGCAGCATAGGGTTAGCGGAGCGAGAGACCCAGTACTTC
15,TRBV7-9,-,-,TRBJ2-2,CASSLRGAGTGELFF,TGTGCCAGCAGCCTAAGGGGAGCGGGCACCGGGGAGCTGTTTTTT
15,TRBV7-9,-,TRBD2,TRBJ2-5,CASSPGLAGQETQYF,TGTGCCAGCAGCCCCGGACTAGCGGGTCAAGAGACCCAGTACTTC
12,TRBV29-1,few,-,TRBJ1-1,CSVWGGGTEAFF,TGCAGCGTTTGGGGTGGAGGCACTGAAGCTTTCTTT
12,TRBV6-5,-,-,TRBJ2-3,CASTGVVGTQYF,TGTGCCAGCACAGGGGTGGTGGGTACGCAGTATTTT
15,TRBV6-5,-,-,TRBJ1-6,CASSISEAYNSPLHF,TGTGCCAGCAGTATATCGGAGGCCTATAATTCACCCCTCCACTTT
14,TRBV15,-,TRBD1,TRBJ2-7,CATSREGQGYEQYF,TGTGCCACCAGCAGAGAGGGACAGGGCTACGAGCAGTACTTC
13,TRBV5-1,-,-,TRBJ1-2,CASSSLALDRYTF,TGCGCCAGCAGCTCCCTCGCTTTGGATCGCTACACCTTC
15,TRBV6-5,-,-,TRBJ2-1,CASRQGLTPLNEQFF,TGTGCCAGCAGGCAGGGACTCACGCCCCTCAATGAGCAGTTCTTC
17,TRBV4-1,-,-,TRBJ2-2,CASSQEISGAGTGELFF,TGCGCCAGCAGCCAAGAAATTTCAGGGGCTGGCACCGGGGAGCTGTTTTTT
15,TRBV5-6,few,TRBD1,TRBJ1-1,CASSKGQGRNTEAFF,TGTGCCAGCAGCAAGGGACAGGGGAGAAATACTGAAGCTTTCTTT
13,TRBV30,-,TRBD1,TRBJ1-2,CAWRYGTDYGYTF,TGTGCCTGGAGATATGGGACAGACTATGGCTACACCTTC
16,TRBV6-5,few,TRBD1,TRBJ1-1,CASSSAWTGGNTEAFF,TGTGCCAGCAGTTCCGCCTGGACAGGAGGGAACACTGAAGCTTTCTTT
12,TRBV7-8,-,-,TRBJ2-2,CASSLDTAELFF,TGTGCCAGCAGCTTAGATACGGCAGAGCTGTTTTTT
16,TRBV23-1,-,-,TRBJ2-3,CASSTARLVSTDTQYF,TGCGCCAGCAGTACCGCTCGACTAGTATCCACAGATACGCAGTATTTT